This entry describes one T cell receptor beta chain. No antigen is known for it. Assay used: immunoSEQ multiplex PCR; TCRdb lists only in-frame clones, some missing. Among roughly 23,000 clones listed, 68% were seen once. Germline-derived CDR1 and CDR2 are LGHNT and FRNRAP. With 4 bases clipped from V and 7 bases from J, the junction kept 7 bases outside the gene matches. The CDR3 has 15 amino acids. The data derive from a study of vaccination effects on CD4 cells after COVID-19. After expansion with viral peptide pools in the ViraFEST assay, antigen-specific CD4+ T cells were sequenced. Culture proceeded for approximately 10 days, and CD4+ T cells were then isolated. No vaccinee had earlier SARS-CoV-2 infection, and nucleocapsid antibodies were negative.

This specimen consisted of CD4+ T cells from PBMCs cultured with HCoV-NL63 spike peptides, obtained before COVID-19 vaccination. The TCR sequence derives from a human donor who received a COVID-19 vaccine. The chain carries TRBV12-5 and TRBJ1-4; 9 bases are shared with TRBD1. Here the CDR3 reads CASGSSQGASEKLFF. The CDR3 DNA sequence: TGTGCTAGTGGTTCGTCACAGGGGGCGTCTGAAAAACTGTTTTTT. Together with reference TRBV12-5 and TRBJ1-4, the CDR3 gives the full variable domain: DARVTQTPRHKVTEMGQEVTMRCQPILGHNTVFWYRQTMMQGLELLAYFRNRAPLDDSGMPKDRFSAEMPDATLATLKIQPSEPRDSAVYFCASGSSQGASEKLFFGSGTQLSVL.